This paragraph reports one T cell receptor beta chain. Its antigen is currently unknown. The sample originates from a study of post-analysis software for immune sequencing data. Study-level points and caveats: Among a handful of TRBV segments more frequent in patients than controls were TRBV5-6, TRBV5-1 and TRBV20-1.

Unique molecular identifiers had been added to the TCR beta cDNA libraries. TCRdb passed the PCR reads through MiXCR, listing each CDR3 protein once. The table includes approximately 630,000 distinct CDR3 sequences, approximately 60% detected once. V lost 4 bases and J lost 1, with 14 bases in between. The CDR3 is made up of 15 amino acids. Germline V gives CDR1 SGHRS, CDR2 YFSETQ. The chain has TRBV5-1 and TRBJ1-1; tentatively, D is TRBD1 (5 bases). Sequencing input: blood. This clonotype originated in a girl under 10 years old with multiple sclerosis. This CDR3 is CASSPRQLPNTEAFF. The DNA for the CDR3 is TGCGCCAGCAGCCCGCGACAGCTACCGAACACTGAAGCTTTCTTT.